This paragraph reports one T cell receptor beta chain. Its antigen is still unknown. The source of the sample is a study of T cells in Graves' hyperthyroidism and ophthalmopathy. Study results and caveats: A model built on 13 V-J features separated ophthalmopathy from stable hyperthyroidism. Most expanded thyroid clonotypes above 0.001 also appeared in blood.

Patients were excluded because of uncontrolled infection, other autoimmune disease, pregnancy or lactation. The PBMCs were sourced from fresh peripheral blood (about 10 ml). TCR beta CDR3 regions were amplified from RNA transcripts. HTBI primers were the set used in a first-round RT-PCR of the TCR CDR3. TCRdb reanalysed the multiplex PCR reads using MiXCR and keeps one entry per CDR3 protein. The profile shows 490,000 or so distinct CDR3 sequences, around 16% of them singletons. Germline V lookup: CDR1 MNHEY, CDR2 SVGEGT. This CDR3 contains 12 residues. With 0 bases removed from V and 6 bases from J, the gap between germline ends came to 6 bases.

The sample was blood. This receptor was taken from a woman in her twenties or thirties with Graves' ophthalmopathy. The gene calls are TRBV6-2 or TRBV6-3 and TRBJ2-7; D might be TRBD1 or TRBD2, each matching 5 bases. CDR3 sequence reads: CASSYSGVEQYF. The CDR3 DNA is TGTGCCAGCAGTTACTCGGGGGTCGAGCAGTACTTC.